Listed below are T cell receptor beta chains from one sample, sequenced in a study of cytomegalovirus exposure and HLA in healthy donors. Sequencing was performed with immunoSEQ multiplex PCR; in TCRdb, only in-frame clones are kept and a portion is missing. The table lists some 120,000 clones, roughly three quarters of them singletons, with 3.1% in the top ten. Input material: PBMCs. The receptors originated from a young man in good health and CMV-seronegative. Both conserved end residues are part of each CDR3. The D gene is left open where the match is weak. The listing skips clone size in some rows; elsewhere it reads once, few, many or a size class.

v_call,j_call,d_call,clone_size,cdr3_nt,cdr3_aa
TRBV9,TRBJ2-2,TRBD2,NA,TGTGCCAGCAGCGTAGCGCTTTCTAGCGGGAGTAACACCGGGGAGCTGTTTTTT,CASSVALSSGSNTGELFF
TRBV10-2,TRBJ1-1,NA,few,TGCGCCAGCAGTGAGTCTGTGGGAGGGGACACTGAAGCTTTCTTT,CASSESVGGDTEAFF
TRBV4-3,TRBJ2-3,NA,NA,TGCGCCAGCAGCCAAGTTGTGCGGCGGGGATCAGATACGCAGTATTTT,CASSQVVRRGSDTQYF
TRBV5-1,TRBJ2-1,TRBD2,NA,TGCGCCAGCAGCTTAGGTGGTAGCGGGAAGGGGAATGAGCAGTTCTTC,CASSLGGSGKGNEQFF
TRBV7-2,TRBJ2-7,NA,NA,TGTGCCAGCAGCTTGGGCGGGATTGATAGCGAGCAGTACTTC,CASSLGGIDSEQYF
TRBV6-1,TRBJ1-1,NA,NA,TGTGCCAGCAACACTGGGGGCTGGGGCACTGAAGCTTTCTTT,CASNTGGWGTEAFF
TRBV5-1,TRBJ2-7,NA,few,TGCGCCAGCAGCTTGGCCCCGACAGGAGACTACGAGCAGTACTTC,CASSLAPTGDYEQYF
TRBV4-3,TRBJ2-1,TRBD2,NA,TGCGCCAGCAGCCAAATGCTAGCGGGAGCAAGGAATGAGCAGTTCTTC,CASSQMLAGARNEQFF
TRBV14,TRBJ2-6,TRBD1,few,TGTGCCAGCAGCGTAGGGGGCTTCCTTTCCAACGTCCTGACTTTC,CASSVGGFLSNVLTF
TRBV11-2,TRBJ2-2,NA,NA,TGTGCCAGCAGCTTAGCGGGACTGCAGAACACCGGGGAGCTGTTTTTT,CASSLAGLQNTGELFF
TRBV4-2,TRBJ2-7,TRBD2,NA,TGTGCCAGCAGCCAGGACGGGACTAGCGGCTCCTACGAGCAGTACTTC,CASSQDGTSGSYEQYF
TRBV28,TRBJ2-7,TRBD1,NA,TGTGCCAGCAGTACCGGGACAGGCTCCTACGAGCAGTACTTC,CASSTGTGSYEQYF
TRBV27,TRBJ2-7,TRBD2,NA,TGTGCCAGCAGTGCTACTAGCGGTCACTTCTACGAGCAGTACTTC,CASSATSGHFYEQYF
TRBV29-1,TRBJ1-1,NA,NA,TGCAGCGTTGAAGCGCCAGGGGCCACTGAAGCTTTCTTT,CSVEAPGATEAFF
TRBV7-9,TRBJ2-1,NA,NA,TGTGCCAGCAGCTCGGTAACAGGGATGTTGTCCTACAATGAGCAGTTCTTC,CASSSVTGMLSYNEQFF
TRBV25-1,TRBJ2-3,NA,NA,TGTGCCAGCGATCCTTCAGGGTTTACAGATACGCAGTATTTT,CASDPSGFTDTQYF
TRBV10-1,TRBJ1-2,TRBD1,NA,TGCGCCAGCAGTGAGTCGGGTCGACAGGGGGGTGGCTACACCTTC,CASSESGRQGGGYTF
TRBV7-9,TRBJ2-1,TRBD2,NA,TGTGCCAGCCACACGAGCGGGAGGCACAATGAGCAGTTCTTC,CASHTSGRHNEQFF
TRBV9,TRBJ2-7,NA,once,TGTGCCAGCAGCCCAGGGACTGAGACCTACGAGCAGTACTTC,CASSPGTETYEQYF
TRBV4-3,TRBJ2-5,TRBD2,once,TGCGCCAGCAGCCAAGGAGGGTGGGGAGGGGAGACCCAGTACTTC,CASSQGGWGGETQYF
TRBV7-9,TRBJ1-4,TRBD1,NA,TGTGCCAGCAGCCCCCTGGGACAGGGGGAGAGGAAACTGTTTTTT,CASSPLGQGERKLFF
TRBV2,TRBJ1-3,TRBD1,few,TGTGCCAGCAGTGGGGACAGGGCTGGAAACACCATATATTTT,CASSGDRAGNTIYF
TRBV29-1,TRBJ2-1,NA,once,TGCAGCGTTGAGGGGGGACCCGTCTACAATGAGCAGTTCTTC,CSVEGGPVYNEQFF
TRBV28,TRBJ1-6,NA,NA,TGTGCCAGCAGTTTGAGCAGGGGATTCCAGGTTTCACCCCTCCACTTT,CASSLSRGFQVSPLHF
TRBV19,TRBJ2-5,TRBD2,once,TGTGCCAGTAGTATGTGGCGGGGGGAAGGGAAAGAGACCCAGTACTTC,CASSMWRGEGKETQYF
TRBV2,TRBJ1-6,NA,NA,TGTGCCAGCAGTTATGGACAGCCTAAGAATTCACCCCTCCACTTT,CASSYGQPKNSPLHF
TRBV27,TRBJ2-6,TRBD1,few,TGTGCCAGCCAAAGACAGGGTAATGCTGGGGCCAACGTCCTGACTTTC,CASQRQGNAGANVLTF
TRBV7-2,TRBJ2-5,NA,few,TGTGCCAGCAGCTTATCATACCGGCAGTACTTC,CASSLSYRQYF
TRBV28,TRBJ2-3,NA,NA,TGTGCCAGCAGCTTCAGCGGCGACACAGATACGCAGTATTTT,CASSFSGDTDTQYF
TRBV7-8,TRBJ2-7,TRBD2,NA,TGTGCCAGCAGCTTAAGACTAGCGGGAGGCGAGCAGTACTTC,CASSLRLAGGEQYF
TRBV5-1,TRBJ2-7,NA,NA,TGCGCCAGCAGCTCGGACACCTCCTACGAGCAGTACTTC,CASSSDTSYEQYF
TRBV28,TRBJ1-3,TRBD1,NA,TGTGCCAGCAAAAACCCGACAGGGGAGGAAGACACCATATATTTT,CASKNPTGEEDTIYF
TRBV4-1,TRBJ2-2,NA,NA,TGCGCCAGCAGCCAAGATCTTCTAGTAGTCACCGGGGAGCTGTTTTTT,CASSQDLLVVTGELFF
TRBV29-1,TRBJ2-3,NA,many,TGCAGCGTTGTGGGGGTCGGTGCGGGGAGCACAGATACGCAGTATTTT,CSVVGVGAGSTDTQYF
TRBV29-1,TRBJ2-7,TRBD1,NA,TGCAGCGTACGCCGGACAGGTTCCTACGAGCAGTACTTC,CSVRRTGSYEQYF
TRBV11-2,TRBJ2-1,TRBD2,few,TGTGCCAGCAGTTACACTAGCGGGGGGGAGTACTACAATGAGCAGTTCTTC,CASSYTSGGEYYNEQFF
TRBV6-1,TRBJ2-7,NA,NA,TGTGCCAGCACCCCCATGAGAGGAGCCTCCTACGAGCAGTACTTC,CASTPMRGASYEQYF
TRBV28,TRBJ2-2,NA,NA,TGTGCCAGCAGCTTTCGGTACACCGGGGAGCTGTTTTTT,CASSFRYTGELFF
TRBV15,TRBJ1-4,NA,NA,TGTGCCACCAGCAGAGATCTCCAGGCCGCAACTAATGAAAAACTGTTTTTT,CATSRDLQAATNEKLFF
TRBV9,TRBJ1-2,TRBD1,NA,TGTGCCAGCAGCGTAGAAGACAGGGAGAGCTATGGCTACACCTTC,CASSVEDRESYGYTF